The clone carrying this TCR beta chain was recorded only once. Its antigen is unknown. Sequencing used immunoSEQ multiplex PCR; TCRdb keeps in-frame clones, though not all of them. The data contain under 100,000 clones, around 94% of them seen just once; the ten biggest clones take up approximately 1.5%. The data originate from a study of siplizumab effects on memory and regulatory T cells. CDR1 is SGDLS, CDR2 YYNGEE, per germline. V dropped 0 bases and J dropped 9 bases, with 18 bases sitting between them. CDR3 length: 15 residues. Whole-study results and caveats: There appeared to be greater diversity in naive T cells than in memory cells, and naive T cells seemed major contributors to the alloresponse. The drug siplizumab significantly decreased the alloreactive sequences that could be traced to unstimulated CD4+ memory cells.

The sample consisted of non-Treg CD4+ T cells sorted from blood. The sequence was obtained from a human donor in good health. The J gene is TRBJ1-1, the V gene TRBV9; D possibly corresponds to TRBD1 (5 bases). The CDR3 sequence: CASSVDVSWTSQAFF. CDR3 sequence (DNA): TGTGCCAGCAGCGTAGATGTTAGTTGGACATCCCAAGCTTTCTTT. The whole variable domain, remainder taken from reference TRBV9 and TRBJ1-1, is DSGVTQTPKHLITATGQRVTLRCSPRSGDLSVYWYQQSLDQGLQFLIQYYNGEERAKGNILERFSAQQFPDLHSELNLSSLELGDSALYFCASSVDVSWTSQAFFGQGTRLTVV.